This TCR beta chain originates from a study of cytomegalovirus exposure and HLA in healthy donors. A note on this clone: Its target is unknown.

The V gene lost 4 bases and the J gene lost 5 bases, with 16 bases spanning the gap. CDR1 SGHRS and CDR2 YFSETQ come from the germline V gene. The CDR3 is 14 amino acids. PCR employed 60 Vbeta and 13 Jbeta primers. Measured with immunoSEQ multiplex PCR; TCRdb has only the in-frame clones, and not every one. The sample lists 150,000 or so clones, around 80% occurring once. Findings and caveats of the study: Equally common other TCR beta chains were less clonally expanded than HLA-associated ones, a later analysis found. For TCR beta chains, V- and J-gene trimming was later linked to a missense DCLRE1C variant.

The genes are TRBV5-1 and TRBJ2-7; weak D call: TRBD1 (6 bases). The sample was PBMCs. The TCR originated in a male donor in good health and CMV-seropositive. CDR3 in amino acids: CASSVTGTKDEQYF. For the CDR3, the DNA is TGCGCCAGCAGCGTCACCGGGACAAAGGACGAGCAGTACTTC.